This T cell receptor (beta chain) was identified during a study of T cell changes during pregnancy in multiple sclerosis. TCRdb keeps only in-frame clones here, not all; method: immunoSEQ multiplex PCR. The sample carries roughly 18,000 clones, approximately 87% recorded once. Germline lookup yields CDR1 SQVTM and CDR2 ANQGSEA. V lost 7 bases and J lost 4, with 12 bases in between. CDR3 length equals 12 residues. This TCR was sampled from a female donor with multiple sclerosis, enrolled in a pregnancy study. The V and J genes are TRBV29-1 and TRBJ2-3; D perhaps matches TRBD1 (5 bases). Sample: CD8+ T cells from peripheral blood mononuclear cells, taken after pregnancy. In DNA, the CDR3 is TGCAGCGAGTCGAAAGGGGCAGATACGCAGTATTTT. Translating gives CSESKGADTQYF.